The subject of this entry is one T cell receptor (beta chain). This clonotype was seen repeatedly, ten times or more. No antigen is known for it. No qualities accompany the bases; no much larger clone lies one base away. The CDR3, cysteine through phenylalanine, is 17 amino acids long. Just CDR3 DNA is preserved here, 51 bases in frame from base 1. Per the germline V gene, SGHTA is the CDR1 and FQGTGA is the CDR2. Between the V and J ends, shortened by 1 base and 1 base respectively, the junction contains 14 bases. This entry comes from a study of blood T cells in healthy people across ages (dated by TCRdb to about 2015). In the study overall: Template switching captured roughly one uniquely barcoded TCR beta cDNA molecule per two T cells in model experiments. To track age-related changes in TCR beta repertoire diversity, the study relied on deep sequencing normalized with unique cDNA molecular identifiers. The donors were divided into four age groups: young (average roughly 15 years), middle-aged (approximately 41), aged (about 61) and long-lived (approximately 74). To avoid experimental bias, donors of different ages were randomly spread across the sequencing lanes. The study analyzed two additional independent replicas of 1 million unique cDNA reads from the same blood draw for two donors, one aged 18 to 29 and one aged 80 or older. Study-wide findings and limitations: The long-lived group showed more naive CD4+ T cells, fewer expanded clones and increased TCR diversity than the aged group, suggesting age selection. Since profiling was done on bulk unsorted PBMCs, naive and antigen-experienced compartments could not be conclusively compared. Estimates of total diversity from one million sequenced T cells were regarded as lower bounds and underestimates. As age increased, observed TCR beta diversity per million T cells dropped in a roughly linear way, and a significant reduction was already evident by age about 40. Observed TCR beta diversity correlated strongly with the percentage of naive T cells measured by flow cytometry. Because the CMV infection status of the donors was unknown, age-related changes in expanded clonotypes may potentially have been confounded.

Systemically healthy Caucasian individuals from Russia, around 39 in total and aged about 6 to 95 years, were included as donors. Each donor gave 8 to 10 milliliters of peripheral blood, collected into EDTA-treated Vacutainer tubes. Ficoll-Paque density-gradient centrifugation was used to isolate PBMCs, with at least 6 million per sample. Total RNA, at least 6 micrograms per sample, was extracted from PBMCs with Trizol reagent. Naive CD45RAhigh/CD27high T cell percentages were measured by flow cytometry on a PBMC aliquot from every donor. The method behind the library was 5' RACE. The instrument given in TCRdb is Illumina HiSeq 2500. A second PCR of roughly 7 to 11 cycles was performed with a sample-barcoded 5' primer and a J-beta primer mix. A template-switch 5' adaptor carrying 12 random nucleotides introduced a unique molecular identifier onto each TCR beta cDNA molecule. Each sample yielded at least 2.5 million CDR3-containing paired-end reads. First-strand cDNA was synthesized from all RNA with the Mint cDNA synthesis kit, primed by a TRBC-specific oligonucleotide. Following uracil-DNA glycosylase treatment, all cDNA underwent a first 18-cycle PCR with the universal primers M1SS and BC2_uni_R. The original methods were these. For normalization, 1 million high-quality reads, each with a distinct molecular identifier, were randomly selected from each sample. Reads sharing molecular identifiers were discarded rather than binned into consensus sequences. MiTCR, with a Q25 quality threshold and the strictest error-elimination algorithm, was used for CDR3 identification, clonotype clustering and error correction. A nonparametric unseen species model with Euler transformation was used to estimate a lower bound on total TCR beta diversity. TCRdb itself trimmed the public reads at Q25 with fastp, ran MiXCR and retained productive beta chains. When rows share a CDR3 protein, they turn into one entry using the most common DNA and genes. V and J calls and clone size were set by TCRdb, not the authors. Present in this sample are roughly 650,000 distinct CDR3 sequences, approximately 30% of which were seen just once. The leading ten clones occupy just over 15% of the sample.

The V and J genes are TRBV7-3 and TRBJ2-1; a tentative D call is TRBD2 (6 bases match). This TCR derives from an elderly woman in good health. Donor details come from another sample of the same person, matched by shared clones. The sequenced sample was blood. The CDR3 loop reads CASSLNPAGGSYNEQFF. The nucleotides read TGTGCCAGCAGCTTAAATCCCGCAGGAGGGTCCTACAATGAGCAGTTCTTC. With the portions outside the CDR3 filled from the reference TRBV7-3 and TRBJ2-1 genes, the complete variable region becomes GAGVSQTPSNKVTEKGKYVELRCDPISGHTALYWYRQSLGQGPEFLIYFQGTGAADDSGLPNDRFFAVRPEGSVSTLKIQRTERGDSAVYLCASSLNPAGGSYNEQFFGPGTRLTVL.